Listed below are T cell receptor beta chains from one sample, sequenced in a study of beta chain features in type 1 diabetes. Libraries were prepared by immunoSEQ multiplex PCR; TCRdb keeps only in-frame clonotypes and omits some of them. The sample contains around 45,000 clones, around 40% of which appear only once. What was sequenced was stem cell memory CD4+ T cells from blood. These receptors all stem from a man aged 25 to 40 with type 1 diabetes. The CDR3 runs from the conserved cysteine through the conserved F or W. The D gene is left open where the match is weak. Rows may omit the clone size; those that give it use once, few, many or a size class.

j_gene: TRBJ1-1
d_gene: TRBD1
abundance: NA
v_gene: TRBV7-9
CDR3aa: CASSQGVGGKGTEAFF
CDR3nt: TGTGCCAGCAGCCAGGGGGTGGGGGGCAAGGGCACTGAAGCTTTCTTT

j_gene: TRBJ2-1
d_gene: NA
abundance: few
v_gene: TRBV4-1
CDR3aa: CASSQVGGQRRYNEQFF
CDR3nt: TGCGCCAGCAGCCAAGTCGGAGGCCAGCGGAGGTACAATGAGCAGTTCTTC

j_gene: TRBJ2-7
d_gene: TRBD2
abundance: NA
v_gene: TRBV27
CDR3aa: CASSPRASGGVSYEQYF
CDR3nt: TGTGCCAGCAGTCCCCGCGCTAGCGGGGGTGTTAGCTACGAGCAGTACTTC

j_gene: TRBJ1-1
d_gene: NA
abundance: NA
v_gene: TRBV7-2
CDR3aa: CASSLVWPRGTEAFF
CDR3nt: TGTGCCAGCAGCTTAGTGTGGCCGCGGGGCACTGAAGCTTTCTTT

j_gene: TRBJ2-7
d_gene: TRBD2
abundance: few
v_gene: TRBV28
CDR3aa: CASSLFWASGSYEQYF
CDR3nt: TGTGCCAGCAGTTTATTTTGGGCTAGCGGGAGTTACGAGCAGTACTTC

j_gene: TRBJ1-2
d_gene: TRBD1
abundance: few
v_gene: TRBV29-1
CDR3aa: CSVAQGARDYGYTF
CDR3nt: TGCAGCGTGGCACAGGGGGCCCGGGACTATGGCTACACCTTC

j_gene: TRBJ2-7
d_gene: TRBD2
abundance: NA
v_gene: TRBV6-6
CDR3aa: CASTPRTSGSVNEQYF
CDR3nt: TGTGCCAGCACCCCACGGACTAGCGGGAGTGTGAACGAGCAGTACTTC

j_gene: TRBJ2-5
d_gene: NA
abundance: NA
v_gene: TRBV20-1
CDR3aa: CSARDRETQYF
CDR3nt: TGCAGTGCTAGAGATCGGGAGACCCAGTACTTC

j_gene: TRBJ2-2
d_gene: TRBD2
abundance: many
v_gene: TRBV4-3
CDR3aa: CASSQDATSAGELFF
CDR3nt: TGCGCCAGCAGCCAAGATGCGACTAGCGCCGGGGAGCTGTTTTTT

j_gene: TRBJ1-2
d_gene: NA
abundance: few
v_gene: TRBV2
CDR3aa: CASSVHGGYGYTF
CDR3nt: TGTGCCAGCAGTGTCCACGGCGGGTATGGCTACACCTTC

j_gene: TRBJ2-2
d_gene: NA
abundance: NA
v_gene: TRBV7-9
CDR3aa: CASRPTSPALTGELFF
CDR3nt: TGTGCCAGCAGACCAACTAGCCCGGCCCTCACCGGGGAGCTGTTTTTT

j_gene: TRBJ1-4
d_gene: NA
abundance: NA
v_gene: TRBV7-9
CDR3aa: CASSLRRQSNEKLFF
CDR3nt: TGTGCCAGCAGCTTGAGGCGACAGTCAAATGAAAAACTGTTTTTT